One sample yielded the 4 T cell receptor beta chains listed below, sequenced in a study of regulatory T cells in long-lasting Graves disease. Noted time point: newly diagnosed GD, antithyroid drugs for less than 3 months. Construction of the TCR library relied on RNA isolated from PBMCs. Investigators prepared the TCR beta libraries by applying iRepertoire HTBI primers and Arm-PCR of CDR3 regions. One entry per CDR3 protein, called by TCRdb with MiXCR from the multiplex PCR reads. The sample consists of about 530,000 distinct CDR3 sequences, roughly 15% of them appearing once. These data were likewise used in another study, on T cells in Graves' hyperthyroidism and ophthalmopathy.

This specimen consisted of peripheral blood mononuclear cells (PBMCs), obtained at new diagnosis, from a patient treated with antithyroid drugs. The source is a woman between 40 and 65 years old with Graves disease.

Concerning this clonotype itself: It may be a read error: a sequence one base away is much more abundant. The rearrangement links TRBV5-1 to TRBJ2-1, with D uncertain. The CDR3 spans 11 residues. Trimming cost V 1 base and J 8 bases, with 4 bases left between them. Germline-derived CDR1 and CDR2 are SGHRS and YFSETQ. CDR3 sequence reads: CASSLFHEQFF. CDR3 nucleotide sequence: TGCGCCAGCAGCTTGTTCCATGAGCAGTTCTTC.

This clonotype was seen repeatedly, ten times or more. V and J are TRBV5-1 and TRBJ2-3; 7 bases fit TRBD2. With 4 bases clipped from V and 2 bases from J, the junction kept 10 bases outside the gene matches. CDR1 and CDR2 from the germline V gene are SGHRS and YFSETQ. The CDR3 contains 16 residues. The CDR3 nucleotides read TGCGCCAGCAGCCCCCCCAGCGGGGCTACCACAGATACGCAGTATTTT. This encodes CASSPPSGATTDTQYF.

This clonotype was seen many times. J is TRBJ2-1 and V is TRBV28; D is undetermined. CDR1 MDHEN and CDR2 SYDVKM come from the germline V gene. The CDR3 has 14 residues. Trimming cost V 3 bases and J 1 base, with 7 bases left between them. The CDR3, as DNA: TGTGCCAGCAGTTTGGGGATTTCCTACAATGAGCAGTTCTTC. Its protein product is CASSLGISYNEQFF.

This clonotype was recorded at least ten times. CDR3 in amino acids: CASSPLGEGTEAFF. The CDR3 nucleotides read TGTGCCAGCTCACCTCTTGGGGAGGGCACTGAAGCTTTCTTT. This chain uses TRBV18 with TRBJ1-1; D remains ambiguous. Trimming pared 3 bases from V and 4 bases from J, leaving 12 bases between. CDR3 length: 14 amino acids. Germline CDR1 is KGHSH and CDR2 is LQKENI. The full variable domain, with the rest looked up from reference TRBV18 and TRBJ1-1, is NAGVMQNPRHLVRRRGQEARLRCSPMKGHSHVYWYRQLPEEGLKFMVYLQKENIIDESGMPKERFSAEFPKEGPSILRIQQVVRGDSAAYFCASSPLGEGTEAFFGQGTRLTVV.